The clone carrying this TCR beta chain was observed a few times. This record belongs to a study of T-cell memory formation after mild COVID-19. TCRdb itself ran the 5' RACE reads through MiXCR, one entry per CDR3 protein. The sample contains almost 250,000 distinct CDR3 sequences, 15% of which appear only once. This CDR3 region has 14 residues. Germline trimming cut 7 bases from V and 5 bases from J; bases unmatched to any gene: 6. The origin of this receptor is an adult woman who had mild COVID-19 (a few samples of this study predate the infection). Cell type and time point are not known. The sequenced material came from PBMCs or a T cell subset sorted from them (not recorded which). The chain recombines TRBV12-3 or TRBV12-4 with TRBJ2-1; 9 bases match TRBD2. The CDR3 loop is CASTLAGAHNEQFF. In DNA, the CDR3 is TGTGCCAGCACCTTAGCGGGGGCGCACAATGAGCAGTTCTTC.